What follows are 27 T cell receptor beta chains derived from one specimen sequenced in a study of tumor-infiltrating lymphocytes in primary liver carcinoma. Unsorted whole blood yielded blood RNA, and germline DNA was extracted as well. Making TCR beta cDNA involved approximately 0.5 ug total RNA and a constant-region primer. Nested multiplex PCR, run for three rounds with slightly modified ARM-PCR, yielded TCR beta libraries. TRBV1-TRBV30 forward primers paired with a C-beta reverse primer drove the first two PCR rounds, approximately 11 cycles each. Each CDR3 protein is one row after TCRdb ran MiXCR on the multiplex PCR reads. The sample includes about 180,000 distinct CDR3 sequences, over 45% seen only once; the top ten take approximately 70%. The specimen was peripheral blood. Every receptor here comes from a man between 35 and 55 years old with primary liver carcinoma and hepatitis B virus infection.

The table lists this clonotype with a few counts. V usage is TRBV10-3 and J usage is TRBJ1-1, with D maybe TRBD1 (6 bases). Germline CDR1 and CDR2: ENHRY and SYGVKD. Trimming left V 0 bases short and J 1 base short, with 9 bases between. The CDR3 length is 15 residues. DNA of the CDR3: TGTGCCATCAGTGAGTCGGGGGCAACGAACACTGAAGCTTTCTTT. Protein product: CAISESGATNTEAFF.

The chain joins TRBV12-3 or TRBV12-4 to TRBJ2-1; possibly TRBD2 for D (6 bases). The CDR3 runs to 13 residues. With 6 bases removed from V and 6 bases from J, the gap between germline ends came to 12 bases. The CDR3 DNA reads as TGTGCCAGCAGGTCCACTAGCTTCAATGAGCAGTTCTTC. This encodes CASRSTSFNEQFF.

As concerns this clonotype: This may be a read error, as it is one base from a much larger clone. V and J are TRBV11-3 and TRBJ2-1, with D unclear. Germline V lookup: CDR1 SGHNT, CDR2 YENEEA. The CDR3 is 17 residues long. The CDR3 protein is CDSSPPRSSAAYNEQFF. DNA of the CDR3: TGTGACAGCAGCCCTCCCCGGAGCAGTGCAGCCTACAATGAGCAGTTCTTC.

The table lists this clonotype with a few counts. The J gene is TRBJ2-1, the V gene TRBV6-1; D not resolved. Germline CDR1 is MNHNS and CDR2 is SASEGT. The CDR3 totals 11 residues. V lost 6 bases, J lost 10 bases, and 10 bases lay in between. The CDR3 loop is CASSLPTEQFF. As DNA, the CDR3 is TGTGCCAGCAGCCTTCCGACAGAGCAGTTCTTC.

Regarding this clonotype: Its ends do not fully match the called genes, so a read error is possible. The chain links TRBV29-1 to TRBJ1-1; no definite D call. This CDR3 region has 12 residues. CDR1 and CDR2 (germline): SQVTM, ANQGSEA. The CDR3 loop reads CSVGKRSTEALF. The CDR3 DNA sequence: TGCAGCGTTGGGAAGAGGAGCACTGAAGCTCTCTTT.

This chain uses TRBV7-9 with TRBJ2-7; D is perhaps TRBD2 (6 bases). Trimming took off 5 bases at V and 0 bases at J, with 14 bases between the two ends. This CDR3 region has 15 residues. Germline V gene data show CDR1 as SEHNR and CDR2 as FQNEAQ (reference sequence). The chain's CDR3 is CASSNPSASSYEQYF. The CDR3 DNA sequence: TGTGCCAGCAGCAACCCTAGCGCTAGCTCCTACGAGCAGTACTTC.

J is TRBJ2-4 and V is TRBV4-1, with D maybe TRBD2 (7 bases). CDR3 size: 16 residues. In germline, CDR1 is MGHRA, CDR2 YSYEKL. V dropped 6 bases and J dropped 1 base, with 16 bases sitting between them. CDR3 protein: CASSPGRQGAKNIQYF. In nucleotides, the CDR3 is TGCGCCAGCAGTCCCGGGAGGCAGGGGGCCAAAAACATTCAGTACTTC.

This clonotype was counted at least ten times. The chain recombines TRBV29-1 with TRBJ2-3; a weak D match, TRBD1 (7 bases). Germline CDR1 reads SQVTM; CDR2 reads ANQGSEA. This CDR3 has 12 residues. Trimming took 6 bases from V and 4 from J, leaving 11 bases between them. CDR3 sequence (DNA): TGCAGCGTCGACAGGGACTCAGATACGCAGTATTTT. Protein product: CSVDRDSDTQYF.

The CDR3 sequence: CASSYQGSWDTDTQYF. In DNA, the CDR3 is TGTGCCAGCAGCTACCAGGGGAGCTGGGACACAGATACGCAGTATTTT. The chain recombines TRBV11-2 with TRBJ2-3; D might be TRBD1 (6 bases). This CDR3 has 16 amino acids. Germline-derived CDR1 and CDR2 are SGHAT and FQNNGV. V lost 4 bases to trimming and J lost 2 bases, with 16 bases between them.

This chain connects TRBV14 to TRBJ2-1; TRBD2 matches at 8 bases. This CDR3 is built from 18 residues. With 0 bases clipped from V and 6 bases from J, the junction kept 13 bases outside the gene matches. Germline CDR1 and CDR2: SGHDN and FVKESK. This chain's CDR3 is CASSQDRAGDRFSNEQFF. DNA of the CDR3: TGTGCCAGCAGCCAAGATCGAGCGGGAGATAGGTTTAGCAATGAGCAGTTCTTC.

The chain's CDR3 is CASSLGAEAFF. In DNA, the CDR3 is TGTGCCAGTTCCCTGGGGGCTGAAGCTTTCTTT. The chain joins TRBV19 to TRBJ1-1; maybe TRBD1 (5 bases). The germline V gene encodes CDR1 LNHDA and CDR2 SQIVND (reference sequence). V lost 8 bases and J 6 bases, leaving 10 bases between the germline ends. This CDR3 comprises 11 residues.

Many counts were recorded for this clonotype. V usage is TRBV29-1 and J usage is TRBJ2-7; no clear D. V dropped 6 bases and J dropped 1 base, with 10 bases sitting between them. Germline V gives CDR1 SQVTM, CDR2 ANQGSEA. The CDR3 length is 12 residues. In DNA form, the CDR3 reads TGCAGCGTCATCGGGTTTTCCTACGAGCAGTACTTC. It codes for CSVIGFSYEQYF.

The gene calls are TRBV5-6 and TRBJ2-3, with 9 bases aligning to TRBD2. Germline V lookup: CDR1 SGHDT, CDR2 YYEEEE. After removal of 3 bases from V and 0 bases from J, the junction contained 5 bases not matched to a gene. CDR3 length: 16 amino acids. CDR3 in DNA: TGTGCCAGCAGCTCACTAGCGGGCCTTAGCACAGATACGCAGTATTTT. Protein product: CASSSLAGLSTDTQYF.

Notes on this clonotype: Possible read error: a much larger clone is one base away. The genes are TRBV11-2 and TRBJ2-5; D might be TRBD2 (7 bases). The CDR3 contains 14 residues. Germline V lookup: CDR1 SGHAT, CDR2 FQNNGV. The chain's CDR3 is CANSPLEGGLTQYF. DNA for the CDR3: TGTGCCAACAGCCCCCTGGAGGGGGGGTTGACCCAGTACTTC.

As concerns this clonotype: A much bigger clone sits one base away, suggesting this may be a read error. This sequence joins TRBV10-2 and TRBJ2-5; D is uncertain. This CDR3 is 13 amino acids long. Germline V gene data show CDR1 as WSHSY and CDR2 as SAAADI. The CDR3 protein is CVSSEARSETQYF. CDR3 bases: TGCGTCAGCAGTGAGGCAAGGTCGGAGACCCAGTACTTC.

The chain couples TRBV28 to TRBJ2-7; D unclear. Trimming removed 5 bases at V and 2 bases at J, with 19 bases between. Germline lookup yields CDR1 MDHEN and CDR2 SYDVKM. The CDR3 length is 16 residues. The CDR3 DNA is TGTGCCAGCAGTCTATCAATTCGGATAGGAGCCTACGAGCAGTACTTC. Translation gives CASSLSIRIGAYEQYF.

Note on this clonotype: An end of the junction differs from the germline gene, which may be a read error. This rearrangement joins TRBV12-3 or TRBV12-4 to TRBJ2-2, with D perhaps matching TRBD2 (6 bases). CDR3 length equals 15 residues. This CDR3 is CTSSTGRERTGELFF. As DNA, the CDR3 is TGTACCAGCAGCACGGGGCGGGAACGCACCGGGGAGCTGTTTTTT.

As for this clonotype: Being one base from a much bigger clone, this may be a read error. The chain recombines TRBV4-1 with TRBJ2-2, with 9 bases lining up with TRBD1. Germline loops: CDR1 MGHRA, CDR2 YSYEKL. There are 15 residues in the CDR3. The CDR3 protein is CASSRDRVFTGEPFF. In DNA form, the CDR3 reads TGCGCCAGCAGTCGGGACAGGGTTTTCACCGGGGAGCCGTTTTTT.

This chain links TRBV6-2 or TRBV6-3 with TRBJ1-1; D not certain. Trimming pared 5 bases from V and 11 bases from J, leaving 18 bases between. Per germline, CDR1 MNHEY and CDR2 SVGEGT. The CDR3 is 13 residues long. The CDR3 sequence is CASSQQTLRGAFF. CDR3 DNA: TGTGCCAGCAGTCAACAAACACTGCGCGGGGCTTTCTTT.

As for this clonotype: The junction departs from the called germline gene at one end, perhaps through a read error. The chain recombines TRBV5-1 with TRBJ2-5, with 10 bases that match TRBD1. This CDR3 comprises 16 residues. Germline V gene data show CDR1 as SGHRS and CDR2 as YFSETQ. The CDR3 reads CASRLGTGDRQETQYF. The CDR3 coding sequence is TGCGCCAGCAGGTTGGGGACAGGGGACCGTCAAGAGACCCAGTACTTC.

Worth noting for this clonotype: One end of the junction is discordant with germline, which a read error may explain. This sequence joins TRBV5-1 and TRBJ2-6; possibly TRBD1 for D (6 bases). The length of the CDR3 is 16 residues. Germline V gene lookup returns CDR1 SGHRS and CDR2 YFSETQ. In DNA, the CDR3 is TGCGCCAGCAGCTCCCCACAGGGTGCCGGGGCCAACATCCTGACTTTC. Amino acid sequence: CASSSPQGAGANILTF.

This clonotype was recorded once. A read error may account for a junction end that differs from germline. The chain employs TRBV10-3 and TRBJ2-1; unclear D gene. This CDR3 comprises 14 residues. CDR1 is ENHRY and CDR2 is SYGVKD in the germline V gene. The CDR3 reads CAFSESRAADEQLF. The CDR3 coding sequence is TGTGCCTTCAGTGAGTCTAGGGCGGCCGATGAGCAGTTATTC.

This clonotype has at least ten counts. The V and J genes are TRBV11-1 and TRBJ1-6; 9 nucleotides align to TRBD1. V was pared by 2 bases and J by 14 bases, with 13 bases of the junction left unmatched. The CDR3 loop spans 16 amino acids. The germline V gene encodes CDR1 SGHAT and CDR2 FQDESV (reference sequence). CDR3 sequence reads: CASSLTLGQGLGSLHF. As DNA, the CDR3 is TGTGCCAGCAGCTTAACCTTGGGACAGGGCCTGGGGTCCCTCCACTTT.

By frequency in the sample, this clonotype is medium-sized (0.01 to 0.1%). The chain recombines TRBV6-1 with TRBJ2-7; unclear D gene. The V end lost 4 bases, the J end lost 3 bases, and 7 bases lay between the germline ends. The CDR3 spans 12 residues. In germline, CDR1 is MNHNS, CDR2 SASEGT. DNA for the CDR3: TGTGCCAGCAGTGGTCTATTCTACGAGCAGTACTTC. This translates into CASSGLFYEQYF.

In this sample, this clonotype turned up a few times. V is TRBV29-1 and J is TRBJ2-1; 10 bases are a match to TRBD2. The V gene end was trimmed by 4 bases and the J gene end by 16 bases; junction bases not matched to a gene: 7. CDR1 SQVTM and CDR2 ANQGSEA come from the germline V gene. The CDR3 runs to 11 residues. The CDR3 is CSVGIAGGIFF. Here the CDR3 DNA reads TGCAGCGTTGGGATAGCGGGGGGTATTTTCTTC.

As concerns this clonotype: The CDR3 end shows no conserved phenylalanine or tryptophan, and so a read error is likely. The rearrangement joins TRBV11-2 to TRBJ2-5; TRBD2 might be the D (5 bases). Germline V CDR1 and CDR2: SGHAT, FQNNGV. The CDR3 loop spans 12 amino acids. This CDR3 is CANSLMGDTQYL. CDR3 sequence (DNA): TGTGCCAACAGCTTAATGGGAGACACCCAGTACCTC.

As concerns this clonotype: This may be a read error, as it is one base from a much larger clone. The chain couples TRBV6-5 to TRBJ2-1; weak D call: TRBD2 (6 bases). The J call may be mistaken, given a closer DNA end match to TRBJ2-7. There are 12 residues in the CDR3. Germline V gene data show CDR1 as MNHEY and CDR2 as SVGAGI. CDR3 bases: TGTGCCAGGACTGGGGGGATAGGGGAGCAGTACTTC. Its translation: CARTGGIGEQYF.